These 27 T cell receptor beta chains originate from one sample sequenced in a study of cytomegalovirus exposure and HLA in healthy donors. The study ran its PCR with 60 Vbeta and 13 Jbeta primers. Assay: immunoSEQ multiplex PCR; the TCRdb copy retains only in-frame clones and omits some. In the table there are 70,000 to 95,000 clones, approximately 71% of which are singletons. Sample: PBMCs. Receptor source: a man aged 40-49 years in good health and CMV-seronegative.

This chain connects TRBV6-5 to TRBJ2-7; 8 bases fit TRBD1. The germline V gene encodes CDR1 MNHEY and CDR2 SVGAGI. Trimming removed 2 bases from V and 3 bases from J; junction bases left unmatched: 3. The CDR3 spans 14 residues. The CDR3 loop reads CASSYRDRGYEQYF. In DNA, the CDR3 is TGTGCCAGCAGTTACAGAGACAGGGGCTACGAGCAGTACTTC.

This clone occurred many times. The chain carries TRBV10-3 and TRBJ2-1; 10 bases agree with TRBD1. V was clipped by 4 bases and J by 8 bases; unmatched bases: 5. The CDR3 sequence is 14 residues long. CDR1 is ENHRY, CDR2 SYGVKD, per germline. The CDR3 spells CAISGGDRGYEQFF. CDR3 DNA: TGTGCCATCAGTGGAGGGGACAGGGGCTATGAGCAGTTCTTC.

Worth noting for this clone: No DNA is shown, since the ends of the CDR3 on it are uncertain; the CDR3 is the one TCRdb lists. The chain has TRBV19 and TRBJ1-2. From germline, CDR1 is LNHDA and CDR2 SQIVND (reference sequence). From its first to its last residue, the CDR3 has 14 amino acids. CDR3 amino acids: CASTSGGTNYGYTF.

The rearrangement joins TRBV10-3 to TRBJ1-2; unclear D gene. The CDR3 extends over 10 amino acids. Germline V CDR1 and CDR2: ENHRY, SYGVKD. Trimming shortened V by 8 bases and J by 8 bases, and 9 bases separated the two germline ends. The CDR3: CAIRKTGYTF. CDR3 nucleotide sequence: TGTGCCATCCGAAAAACAGGCTACACCTTC.

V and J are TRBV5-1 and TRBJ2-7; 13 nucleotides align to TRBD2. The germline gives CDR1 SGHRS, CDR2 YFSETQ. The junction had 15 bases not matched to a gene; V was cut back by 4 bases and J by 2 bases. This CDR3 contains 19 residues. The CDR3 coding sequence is TGCGCCAGCAGCCTACGGGACAGGGGAGGACTAGCGGGAGCCTACGAGCAGTACTTC. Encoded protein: CASSLRDRGGLAGAYEQYF.

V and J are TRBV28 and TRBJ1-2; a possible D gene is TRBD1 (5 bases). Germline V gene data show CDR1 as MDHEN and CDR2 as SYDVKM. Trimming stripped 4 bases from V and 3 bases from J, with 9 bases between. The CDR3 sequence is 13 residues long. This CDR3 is CASSSDTHYGYTF. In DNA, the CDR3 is TGTGCCAGCAGTTCGGACACCCACTATGGCTACACCTTC.

The CDR3 sequence is CASSYAQALNRSPLHF. CDR3 nucleotide sequence: TGTGCCAGCAGTTACGCACAGGCCCTAAATCGTTCACCCCTCCACTTT. V is TRBV6-6 and J is TRBJ1-6; maybe TRBD1 (5 bases). The V gene's germline CDR1 is MNHNY and CDR2 SVGAGI (reference sequence). The CDR3 is 16 amino acids. V was trimmed by 2 bases and J by 9 bases, leaving 17 bases between them.

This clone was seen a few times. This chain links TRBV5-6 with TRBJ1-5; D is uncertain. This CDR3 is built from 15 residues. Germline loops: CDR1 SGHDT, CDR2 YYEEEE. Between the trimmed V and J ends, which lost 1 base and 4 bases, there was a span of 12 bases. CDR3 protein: CASSLIELANQPQHF. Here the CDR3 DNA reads TGTGCCAGCAGCTTGATTGAGCTTGCAAATCAGCCCCAGCATTTT.

The CDR3 reads CASSSGLAGTGANVLTF. CDR3 DNA: TGTGCCAGCAGCTCAGGGCTAGCGGGGACTGGGGCCAACGTCCTGACTTTC. The chain joins TRBV2 to TRBJ2-6, with TRBD2 matching 9 bases. The CDR3 contains 17 residues. V dropped 6 bases and J dropped 2; count of bases not matched to a gene: 8. The germline gives CDR1 SNHLY, CDR2 FYNNEI.

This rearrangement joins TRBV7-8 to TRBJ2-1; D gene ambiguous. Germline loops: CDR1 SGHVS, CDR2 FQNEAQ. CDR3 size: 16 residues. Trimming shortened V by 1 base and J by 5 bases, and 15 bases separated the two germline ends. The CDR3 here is CASSLVVAPKNNEQFF. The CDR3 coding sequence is TGTGCCAGCAGCTTAGTTGTGGCCCCCAAAAACAATGAGCAGTTCTTC.

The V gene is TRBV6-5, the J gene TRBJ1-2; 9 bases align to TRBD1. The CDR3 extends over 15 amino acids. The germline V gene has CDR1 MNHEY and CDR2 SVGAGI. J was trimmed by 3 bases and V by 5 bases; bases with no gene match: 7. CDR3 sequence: CASSQAHRGHYGYTF. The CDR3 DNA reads TGTGCCAGCAGTCAGGCACACAGGGGGCACTATGGCTACACCTTC.

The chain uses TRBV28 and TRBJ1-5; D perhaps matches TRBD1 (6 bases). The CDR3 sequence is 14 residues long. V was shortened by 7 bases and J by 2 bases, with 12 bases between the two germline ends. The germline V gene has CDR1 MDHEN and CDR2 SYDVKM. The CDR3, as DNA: TGTGCCAGCAACCCCGCAGGGGGCAATCAGCCCCAGCATTTT. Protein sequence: CASNPAGGNQPQHF.

As DNA, the CDR3 is TGTGCCTGGAAAACAGGACTGAACACTGAAGCTTTCTTT. Translating gives CAWKTGLNTEAFF. The V call is TRBV30, the J call TRBJ1-1, with D perhaps TRBD1 (5 bases). The germline gives CDR1 GTSNPN, CDR2 SVGIG (reference sequence). The V end lost 4 bases, the J end lost 0 bases, and 9 bases lay between the germline ends. CDR3 size: 13 residues.

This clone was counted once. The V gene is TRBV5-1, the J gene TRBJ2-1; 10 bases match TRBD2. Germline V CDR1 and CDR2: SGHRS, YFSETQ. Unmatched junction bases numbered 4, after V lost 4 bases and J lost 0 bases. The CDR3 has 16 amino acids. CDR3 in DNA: TGCGCCAGCAGCACGGCTAGCGGGGGCTCCTACAATGAGCAGTTCTTC. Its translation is CASSTASGGSYNEQFF.

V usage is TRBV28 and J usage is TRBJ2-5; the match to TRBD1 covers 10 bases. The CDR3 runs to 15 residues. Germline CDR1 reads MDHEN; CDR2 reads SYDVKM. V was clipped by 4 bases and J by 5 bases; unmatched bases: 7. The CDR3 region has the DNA TGTGCCAGCAGTTCCGGGACAGGGGTTGGGGAGACCCAGTACTTC. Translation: CASSSGTGVGETQYF.

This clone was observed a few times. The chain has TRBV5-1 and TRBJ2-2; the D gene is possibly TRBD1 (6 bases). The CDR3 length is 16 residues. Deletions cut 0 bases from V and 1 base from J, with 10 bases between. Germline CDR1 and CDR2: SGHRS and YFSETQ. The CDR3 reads CASSLAATGNTGELFF. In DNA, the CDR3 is TGCGCCAGCAGCTTGGCGGCGACAGGGAACACCGGGGAGCTGTTTTTT.

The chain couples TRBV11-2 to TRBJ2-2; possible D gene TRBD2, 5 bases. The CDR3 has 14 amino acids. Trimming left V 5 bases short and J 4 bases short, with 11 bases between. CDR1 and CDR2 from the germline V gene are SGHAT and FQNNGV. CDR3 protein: CASSTGRVTGELFF. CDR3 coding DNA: TGTGCCAGCAGCACGGGAAGGGTCACCGGGGAGCTGTTTTTT.

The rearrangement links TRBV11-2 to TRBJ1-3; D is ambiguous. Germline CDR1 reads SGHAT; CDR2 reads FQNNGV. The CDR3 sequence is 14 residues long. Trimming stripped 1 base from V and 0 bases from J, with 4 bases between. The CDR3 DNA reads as TGTGCCAGCAGCTTAGCATTCTCTGGAAACACCATATATTTT. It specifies CASSLAFSGNTIYF.

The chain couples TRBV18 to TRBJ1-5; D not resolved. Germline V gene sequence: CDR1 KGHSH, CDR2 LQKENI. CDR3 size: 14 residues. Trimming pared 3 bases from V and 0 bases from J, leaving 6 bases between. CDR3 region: CASSPSNSNQPQHF. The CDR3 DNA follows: TGTGCCAGCTCACCGAGTAATAGCAATCAGCCCCAGCATTTT.

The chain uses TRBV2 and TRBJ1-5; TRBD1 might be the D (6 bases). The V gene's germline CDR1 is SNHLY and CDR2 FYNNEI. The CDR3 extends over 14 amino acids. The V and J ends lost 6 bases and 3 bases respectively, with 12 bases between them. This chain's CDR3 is CASRADSLNQPQHF. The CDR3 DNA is TGTGCCAGCAGGGCGGACAGCCTCAATCAGCCCCAGCATTTT.

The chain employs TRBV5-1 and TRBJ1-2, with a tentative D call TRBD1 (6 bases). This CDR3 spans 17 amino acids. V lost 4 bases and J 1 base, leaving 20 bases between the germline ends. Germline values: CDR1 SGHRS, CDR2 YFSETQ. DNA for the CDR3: TGCGCCAGCAGCCCGACGCCTCAGGGGAGCTATAACTATGGCTACACCTTC. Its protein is CASSPTPQGSYNYGYTF. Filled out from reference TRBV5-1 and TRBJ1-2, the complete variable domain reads KAGVTQTPRYLIKTRGQQVTLSCSPISGHRSVSWYQQTPGQGLQFLFEYFSETQRNKGNFPGRFSGRQFSNSRSEMNVSTLELGDSALYLCASSPTPQGSYNYGYTFGSGTRLTVV.

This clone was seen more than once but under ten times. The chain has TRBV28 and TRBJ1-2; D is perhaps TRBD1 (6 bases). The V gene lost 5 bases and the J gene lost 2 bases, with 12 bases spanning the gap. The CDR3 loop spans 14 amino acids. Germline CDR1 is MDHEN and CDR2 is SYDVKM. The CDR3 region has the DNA TGTGCCAGCAGTCTCCGGACAGTGAACTATGGCTACACCTTC. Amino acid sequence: CASSLRTVNYGYTF.

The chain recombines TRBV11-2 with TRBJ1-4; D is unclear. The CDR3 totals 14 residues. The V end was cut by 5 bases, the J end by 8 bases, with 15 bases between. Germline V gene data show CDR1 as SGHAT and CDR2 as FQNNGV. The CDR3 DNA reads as TGTGCCAGCAGCACGTCTGCGGCTGGGGAAAAACTGTTTTTT. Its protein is CASSTSAAGEKLFF.

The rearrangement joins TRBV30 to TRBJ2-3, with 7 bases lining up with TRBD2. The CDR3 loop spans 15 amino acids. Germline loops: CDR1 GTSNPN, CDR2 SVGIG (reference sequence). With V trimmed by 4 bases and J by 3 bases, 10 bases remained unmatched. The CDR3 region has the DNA TGTGCCTGGACCCCTGTGGGGACTACTACAGATACGCAGTATTTT. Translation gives CAWTPVGTTTDTQYF.

The CDR3: CASSASRTEAFF. The CDR3 DNA follows: TGTGCCAGCAGCGCTTCAAGGACAGAAGCTTTCTTT. This sequence joins TRBV7-8 and TRBJ1-1, with D possibly matching TRBD1 (5 bases). From germline, CDR1 is SGHVS and CDR2 FQNEAQ. This CDR3 has 12 residues. V shed 5 bases and J shed 8 bases, with 12 bases lying between them.

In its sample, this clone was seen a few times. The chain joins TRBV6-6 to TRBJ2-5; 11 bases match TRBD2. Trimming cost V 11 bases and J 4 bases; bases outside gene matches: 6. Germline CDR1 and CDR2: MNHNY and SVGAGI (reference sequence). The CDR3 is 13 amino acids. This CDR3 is CASTGLAVETQYF. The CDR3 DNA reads TGTGCCTCGACGGGACTAGCGGTAGAGACCCAGTACTTC.

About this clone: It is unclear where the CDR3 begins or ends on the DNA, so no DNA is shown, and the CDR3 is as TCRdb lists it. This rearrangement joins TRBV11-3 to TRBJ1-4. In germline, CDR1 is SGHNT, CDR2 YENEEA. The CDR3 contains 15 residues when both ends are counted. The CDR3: CASSFLWGESEKLFF.